This record covers a single T cell receptor beta chain. The sample is drawn from a study of blood T cell repertoires in COVID-19. This CDR3 spans 17 amino acids. The V gene end was trimmed by 6 bases and the J gene end by 3 bases; junction bases not matched to a gene: 14. CDR1 and CDR2 from the germline V gene are MNHEY and SMNVEV (reference sequence). Clones were read by immunoSEQ multiplex PCR, and TCRdb kept only the in-frame ones, dropping some. The table has 150,000 to 200,000 clones, around two thirds seen once; the top ten hold about 3%. The sequencing input was peripheral blood. The chain has TRBV27 and TRBJ2-3; 8 bases line up with TRBD2. This sequence was found in a woman at least 80 years old with acute or convalescent COVID-19. The DNA of the CDR3 is TGTGCCAGCAGCTCCCTCCCCGGAGCGGGAGAAACAGATACGCAGTATTTT. Protein sequence: CASSSLPGAGETDTQYF.